The rows below give T cell receptor beta chains drawn from one sample of a study of shared clonotypes between healthy human individuals. The method was immunoSEQ multiplex PCR; TCRdb's version includes in-frame clones alone and lacks a portion of them. The sample yields around 510,000 clones, roughly 95% seen once. The sample taken for sequencing was naive CD4+ T cells sorted from blood. Receptor source: a woman aged 25 to 39 in good health. The CDR3 runs from the conserved cysteine through the conserved F or W. A D gene is named only where the DNA matches it firmly. Rows give clone size only sometimes, using once, few, many, or a class for an expanded clone.

j_call v_call d_call clone_size cdr3_nt cdr3_aa
TRBJ2-5 TRBV28 . . TGTGCCAGCAGTTTGTGGGGGGTAAACCAAGAGACCCAGTACTTC CASSLWGVNQETQYF
TRBJ2-1 TRBV27 . . TGTGCCAGCAGTGGCTCGGGGGCAAGTACCTACAATGAGCAGTTCTTC CASSGSGASTYNEQFF
TRBJ2-2 TRBV6-1 . . TGTGCCAGCAGTGAGTACCCAGGGATTTACACCGGGGAGCTGTTTTTT CASSEYPGIYTGELFF
TRBJ2-7 TRBV5-1 . . TGCGCCAGCAGCTTGGGCCTCGGCGGGTCCTACGAGCAGTACTTC CASSLGLGGSYEQYF
TRBJ2-1 TRBV28 . . TGTGCCAGCAGTTTATTGCTAGGGGAGCAGTTCTTC CASSLLLGEQFF
TRBJ2-5 TRBV5-4 . . TGTGCCAGCAGCTTGGAAGCTCCCGCAGAGACCCAGTACTTC CASSLEAPAETQYF
TRBJ2-1 TRBV2 . . TGTGCCAGCAACCTCGGGGGAGAACTCCAGGAGCAGTTCTTC CASNLGGELQEQFF
TRBJ2-3 TRBV12-5 TRBD2 . TGTGCTAGTGGTTGGGCTAGCGGGGACAGCACAGATACGCAGTATTTT CASGWASGDSTDTQYF
TRBJ1-1 TRBV6-1 . . TGTGCCAGCAGTCGAGTAGGGCCGCGTATAGGAGCTTTCTTT CASSRVGPRIGAFF
TRBJ2-6 TRBV29-1 . . TGCAGCGCAATGGCTGGGGCCAACGTCCTGACTTTC CSAMAGANVLTF
TRBJ2-7 TRBV14 . . TGTGCCAGCAGCGGAGAGGCACCGAACAACTACGAGCAGTACTTC CASSGEAPNNYEQYF
TRBJ1-1 TRBV5-5 . . TGTGCCAGCAGTTTGACGCTTGACACTGAAGCTTTCTTT CASSLTLDTEAFF
TRBJ2-3 TRBV5-1 TRBD2 . TGCGCCAGCAGCTTACGTGGGGTAGCGGGAAGCACAGATACGCAGTATTTT CASSLRGVAGSTDTQYF
TRBJ2-7 TRBV10-3 TRBD2 . TGTGCCATCACCCAACCGGGGGCGGGAGGGCCCCAGCAGTACTTC CAITQPGAGGPQQYF
TRBJ1-1 TRBV7-9 . . TGTGCCAGTGAGGTCCTTTTGAACACTGAAGCTTTCTTT CASEVLLNTEAFF
TRBJ2-5 TRBV7-9 TRBD2 . TGTGCCAGCAGCTTAATGGCCCTAAGACTGACTAGCTCAGAGACCCAGTACTTC CASSLMALRLTSSETQYF
TRBJ1-1 TRBV7-9 . . TGTGCCAGCAGCACCCCCGTGTGGGACCCCCGGCGCGGGAACACTGAAGCTTTCTTT CASSTPVWDPRRGNTEAFF
TRBJ1-3 TRBV2 . few TGTGCCAGCAGTGTCATGGGTTTCAATGGAAACACCATATATTTT CASSVMGFNGNTIYF
TRBJ2-2 TRBV19 . . TGTGCCAGTAGTATTTCCCTAGCAACCGGGGAGCTGTTTTTT CASSISLATGELFF
TRBJ1-4 TRBV6-6 . . TGTGCCAGCAGTTACTCTCATGACAGCCAAAATGAAAAACTGTTTTTT CASSYSHDSQNEKLFF
TRBJ2-6 TRBV5-1 . . TGCGCCAGCAGCTTGGTTGTTGTGGGGACTGGGGCCAACGTCCTGACTTTC CASSLVVVGTGANVLTF
TRBJ1-1 TRBV6-1 . . TGTGCCAGCAGAATGGGGGCGGGTACTGAAGCTTTCTTT CASRMGAGTEAFF
TRBJ2-6 TRBV10-3 TRBD1 . TGTGCCATCAGTGGTCGGACAGGGAACGTCTCTGGGGCCAACGTCCTGACTTTC CAISGRTGNVSGANVLTF
TRBJ2-7 TRBV11-1 . . TGTGCCAGCAGCCCGCGACTAGGCGAGCAGTACTTC CASSPRLGEQYF
TRBJ2-5 TRBV7-9 TRBD2 once TGTGCCAGCAGATGGACTAGCGGAGAAGAGACCCAGTACTTC CASRWTSGEETQYF
TRBJ1-1 TRBV11-2 TRBD1 once TGTGCCAGCAGCAGAGGGACAGGCCTTATGAACACTGAAGCTTTCTTT CASSRGTGLMNTEAFF
TRBJ1-1 TRBV19 . . TGTGCCAGTAAAGTCACCAGGGTGAACACTGAAGCTTTCTTT CASKVTRVNTEAFF